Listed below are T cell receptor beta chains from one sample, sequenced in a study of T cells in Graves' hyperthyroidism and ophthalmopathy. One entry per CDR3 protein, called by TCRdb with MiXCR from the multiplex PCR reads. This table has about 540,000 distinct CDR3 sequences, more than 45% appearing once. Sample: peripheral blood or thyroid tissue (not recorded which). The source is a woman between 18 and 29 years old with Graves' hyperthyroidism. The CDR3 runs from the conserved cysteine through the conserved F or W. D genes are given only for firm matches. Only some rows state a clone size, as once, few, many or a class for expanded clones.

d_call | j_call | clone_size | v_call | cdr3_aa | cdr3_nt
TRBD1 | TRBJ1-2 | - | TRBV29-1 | CSVVRGSGGGYTF | TGCAGCGTTGTACGGGGGTCAGGGGGCGGCTACACCTTC
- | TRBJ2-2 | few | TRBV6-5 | CASSDAVMNTGELFF | TGTGCCAGCAGTGATGCGGTCATGAACACCGGGGAGCTGTTTTTT
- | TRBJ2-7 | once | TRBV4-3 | CASSQDGGSAYGGEQYF | TGCGCCAGCAGCCAAGATGGAGGGAGCGCTTATGGGGGCGAGCAGTACTTC
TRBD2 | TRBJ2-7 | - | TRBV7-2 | CASSLTGLAGGYEQYF | TGTGCCAGCAGCTTAACGGGACTAGCGGGAGGATACGAGCAGTACTTC
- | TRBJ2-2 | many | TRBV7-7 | CASSPDSTGELFF | TGTGCCAGCAGTCCGGACTCCACCGGGGAGCTGTTTTTT
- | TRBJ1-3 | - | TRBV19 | CASSIPSTGNTIYF | TGTGCCAGTAGTATCCCCTCGACAGGAAACACCATATATTTT
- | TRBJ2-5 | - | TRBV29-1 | CSLEGAWETQYF | TGCAGCTTGGAGGGGGCTTGGGAGACCCAGTACTTC
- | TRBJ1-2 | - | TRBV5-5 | CASSLDGLARYNGYTF | TGTGCCAGCAGCCTCGACGGACTAGCGCGATACAATGGCTACACCTTC
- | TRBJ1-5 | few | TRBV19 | CASSIIGQYSNQPQHF | TGTGCCAGTAGTATAATTGGACAGTATAGCAATCAGCCCCAGCATTTT
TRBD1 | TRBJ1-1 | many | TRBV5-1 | CASSWTGTENTEAFF | TGCGCCAGCAGCTGGACCGGGACAGAGAACACTGAAGCTTTCTTT
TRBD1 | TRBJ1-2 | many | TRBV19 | CASSTNRGVYGYTF | TGTGCCAGTAGTACTAACAGGGGGGTCTATGGCTACACCTTC
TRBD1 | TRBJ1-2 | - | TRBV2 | CASSLPQGAGYGYTF | TGTGCCAGCAGTCTTCCACAGGGGGCAGGCTATGGCTACACCTTC
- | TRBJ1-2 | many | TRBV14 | CASSQIGGTYGYTF | TGTGCCAGCAGCCAGATAGGGGGGACCTATGGCTACACCTTC
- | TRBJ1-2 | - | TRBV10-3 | CAISESGGRAYTF | TGTGCCATCAGTGAGTCGGGAGGACGGGCCTACACCTTC
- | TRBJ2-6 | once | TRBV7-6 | CASSPGYEQESGANVLTF | TGTGCCAGCAGCCCCGGTTACGAGCAGGAGAGTGGGGCCAACGTCCTGACTTTC
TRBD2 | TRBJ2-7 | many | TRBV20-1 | CSARVQTSGRVSPSYEQYF | TGCAGTGCTAGAGTCCAGACTAGCGGGAGAGTGTCCCCCTCCTACGAGCAGTACTTC
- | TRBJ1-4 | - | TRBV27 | CASSLQDNEKLFF | TGTGCCAGCAGTTTACAGGATAATGAAAAACTGTTTTTT
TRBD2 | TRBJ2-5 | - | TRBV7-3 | CASSLTGTSSYNETQYF | TGTGCCAGCAGCTTGACCGGGACTAGTTCCTACAATGAGACCCAGTACTTC
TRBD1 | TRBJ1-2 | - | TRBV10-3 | CATGRGQAGYTF | TGTGCCACCGGGAGGGGACAGGCTGGCTACACCTTC
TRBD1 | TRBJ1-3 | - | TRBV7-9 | CASSPPGTEGNTIYF | TGTGCCAGCAGCCCTCCCGGGACAGAAGGAAACACCATATATTTT
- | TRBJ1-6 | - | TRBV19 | CASSIHPSGGSNSPLHF | TGTGCCAGTAGTATTCACCCTAGCGGGGGCAGCAATTCACCCCTCCACTTT
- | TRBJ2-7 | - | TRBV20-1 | CSARRGTEQYF | TGCAGTGCTAGAAGGGGAACGGAGCAGTACTTC
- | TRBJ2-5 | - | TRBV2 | CASRQGQETQYF | TGTGCCAGCAGACAGGGACAAGAGACCCAGTACTTC
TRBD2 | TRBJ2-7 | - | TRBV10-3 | CAITPGLAGVQYF | TGTGCCATCACTCCGGGACTAGCGGGAGTTCAGTACTTC
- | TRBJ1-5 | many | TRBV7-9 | CASSLVAVDQPQHF | TGTGCCAGCAGCTTAGTTGCAGTGGATCAGCCCCAGCATTTT
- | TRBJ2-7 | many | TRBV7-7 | CASSTGPSGEQYF | TGTGCCAGCAGCACGGGACCGTCTGGCGAGCAGTACTTC
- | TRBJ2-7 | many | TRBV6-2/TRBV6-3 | CASTSSMDYEQYF | TGTGCCAGCACCTCGTCTATGGACTACGAGCAGTACTTC
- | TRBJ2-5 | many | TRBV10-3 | CAISDSSSETQYF | TGTGCCATCAGTGACTCCAGCTCAGAGACCCAGTACTTC
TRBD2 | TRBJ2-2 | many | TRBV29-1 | CSVEASGNTGELFF | TGCAGCGTTGAAGCTAGCGGAAACACCGGGGAGCTGTTTTTT
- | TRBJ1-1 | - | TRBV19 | CASTTFFLMGELNTEAFF | TGTGCCAGTACCACATTTTTTTTGATGGGGGAATTGAACACTGAAGCTTTCTTT
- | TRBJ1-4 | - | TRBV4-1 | CASSQSVRRANEKLFF | TGCGCCAGCAGCCAATCCGTAAGGAGGGCTAATGAAAAACTGTTTTTT
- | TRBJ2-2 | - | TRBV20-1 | CSASAYLRGKVDELFF | TGCAGTGCTAGTGCCTATTTGCGCGGGAAAGTCGATGAGCTGTTTTTT
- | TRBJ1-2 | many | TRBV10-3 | CAIHGTPADGYTF | TGTGCCATCCATGGGACGCCTGCGGATGGCTACACCTTC
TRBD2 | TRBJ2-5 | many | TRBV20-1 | CSARGPGGLAGRQTQYF | TGCAGTGCTAGAGGACCTGGGGGACTAGCGGGGAGGCAGACCCAGTACTTC
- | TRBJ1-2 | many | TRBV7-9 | CASSLSGVLRAGGGYTF | TGTGCCAGCAGCTTAAGTGGGGTCCTGAGGGCAGGTGGCGGCTACACCTTC
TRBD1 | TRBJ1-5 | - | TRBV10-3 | CAISEPAGGDSNQPQHF | TGTGCCATCAGTGAGCCAGCAGGGGGGGATAGCAATCAGCCCCAGCATTTT
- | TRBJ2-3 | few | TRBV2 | CASISADTQYF | TGTGCCAGCATCAGTGCAGATACGCAGTATTTT
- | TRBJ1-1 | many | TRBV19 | CASSMSRDTEAFF | TGTGCCAGTAGTATGAGCAGGGATACTGAAGCTTTCTTT
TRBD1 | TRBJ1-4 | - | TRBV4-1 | CASSLQGAPEKLFF | TGCGCCAGCAGCCTACAGGGGGCTCCTGAAAAACTGTTTTTT
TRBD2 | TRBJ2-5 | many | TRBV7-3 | CASSLGGEQETQYF | TGTGCCAGCAGCTTAGGGGGGGAACAAGAGACCCAGTACTTC